This T cell receptor beta chain was captured in a study of blood T cells in healthy people across ages. Comment on this clonotype: Its antigen remains unknown.

Study findings and constraints: The recorded TCR beta diversity per million T cells decreased in a roughly linear manner with age. Greater diversity and more naive CD4+ cells were seen in long-lived donors than in aged donors.

Next came a second PCR, run for about 7 to 12 cycles, which used a sample-barcoded 5' primer along with a J-beta primer mix. A template-switch adaptor that had 12 random nucleotides put a tag on each cDNA molecule. Every sample returned 3 million or more CDR3-containing paired-end reads. TCRdb reprocessed the 5' RACE reads via MiXCR and lists one record per CDR3 protein. The sample holds around 500,000 distinct CDR3 sequences; less than 60% are singletons and the top ten take 20% to 25%. Specimen: blood. This TCR was sampled from a man older than 75 in good health.

The CDR3 loop is CASRTTLEETQYF. The CDR3 nucleotides are TGTGCCAGCAGGACGACATTAGAAGAGACCCAGTACTTC. The chain uses TRBV5-6 and TRBJ2-5; no clear D. The CDR3 sequence is 13 residues long. Between the trimmed V and J ends, which lost 5 bases and 3 bases, there was a span of 11 bases. Germline-derived CDR1 and CDR2 are SGHDT and YYEEEE.